The 19 T cell receptor beta chains below all came from one sample that was sequenced in a study of blood T cell repertoires in COVID-19 (dated by TCRdb to the early 2020s). Library creation used the immunoSEQ multiplex PCR assay. Entries here come from immuneACCESS through TCRdb and include only in-frame sequences with V and J called. Some clones fail to appear in such tables; in the studies checked, an unresolved V gene covers under half of the shortfall, and the cause of the remainder is unknown. The sample table holds roughly 200,000 clones, of which about four fifths were seen once. Less than 5.5% of the sample lies in the top ten. The sample was peripheral blood. Every receptor here comes from a middle-aged man with active or convalescent COVID-19.

The chain uses TRBV10-2 and TRBJ1-2, with D perhaps matching TRBD1 (6 bases). Trimming stripped 4 bases from V and 5 bases from J, with 11 bases between. This CDR3 comprises 13 residues. Germline V gene lookup returns CDR1 WSHSY and CDR2 SAAADI. CDR3 protein: CASSARRGYGYTF. The CDR3 DNA reads TGCGCCAGCAGTGCGCGCAGGGGTTATGGCTACACCTTC.

The V call is TRBV30, the J call TRBJ2-3, with D possibly matching TRBD2 (7 bases). There are 15 residues in the CDR3. Germline V gene lookup returns CDR1 GTSNPN and CDR2 SVGIG (reference sequence). V lost 1 base and J 0 bases, leaving 11 bases between the germline ends. CDR3 region: CAWSGGGPSTDTQYF. The CDR3 DNA sequence: TGTGCCTGGAGTGGGGGGGGGCCTAGCACAGATACGCAGTATTTT.

The chain couples TRBV30 to TRBJ2-2; no definite D call. The CDR3 totals 14 residues. Germline V lookup: CDR1 GTSNPN, CDR2 SVGIG (reference sequence). The V and J ends lost 1 base and 1 base respectively, with 7 bases between them. This CDR3 is CAWSGPLNTGELFF. For the CDR3, the DNA is TGTGCCTGGAGTGGTCCACTGAACACCGGGGAGCTGTTTTTT.

The rearrangement links TRBV6-5 to TRBJ2-7; 7 nucleotides match TRBD1. Looked up from germline, CDR1 is MNHEY and CDR2 is SVGAGI. The CDR3 runs 14 residues. V shed 4 bases and J 5 bases; nucleotides not matched to a gene: 8. In DNA, the CDR3 is TGTGCCAGCAGTTCAGACAGGGCCCCACACGAGCAGTACTTC. As protein: CASSSDRAPHEQYF.

The rearrangement uses TRBV7-8 and TRBJ2-1; 7 nucleotides line up with TRBD2. Germline CDR1 and CDR2: SGHVS and FQNEAQ. V shed 4 bases, J shed 6 bases, and the junction held 6 bases outside the gene matches. The CDR3 spans 14 residues. The CDR3 protein is CASSSLTSFNEQFF. CDR3 DNA sequence: TGTGCCAGCAGCTCCTTGACTAGCTTCAATGAGCAGTTCTTC. The variable domain in full, completed from reference TRBV7-8 and TRBJ2-1, reads GAGVSQSPRYKVAKRGQDVALRCDPISGHVSLFWYQQALGQGPEFLTYFQNEAQLDKSGLPSDRFFAERPEGSVSTLKIQRTQQEDSAVYLCASSSLTSFNEQFFGPGTRLTVL.

This clone showed up just a few times. V and J are TRBV5-5 and TRBJ1-4; D is uncertain. V was pared by 2 bases and J by 8 bases, with 16 bases between. This CDR3 spans 15 amino acids. The germline CDR1 and CDR2 sequences are SGHKS and YYEKEE (reference sequence). The DNA for the CDR3 is TGTGCCAGCAGCTTCCTATCGGGATTGGGGGAAAAACTGTTTTTT. Its translation is CASSFLSGLGEKLFF.

The chain uses TRBV5-6 and TRBJ1-2; TRBD1 matches at 10 bases. Germline V gene data show CDR1 as SGHDT and CDR2 as YYEEEE. The ends lost 4 bases at V and 10 bases at J; junction bases unmatched: 10. This CDR3 has 14 amino acids. The CDR3 region has the DNA TGTGCCAGCAGCCCCCCAGACAGGGGGCGTCTCTACACCTTC. Protein: CASSPPDRGRLYTF.

The V gene is TRBV5-4, the J gene TRBJ2-7; D is unclear. V was cut by 0 bases and J by 6 bases, with 4 bases left in between. CDR3 length: 11 residues. Germline CDR1 SGHNT, CDR2 YYREEE (reference sequence). This chain's CDR3 is CASSLGGEQYF. DNA of the CDR3: TGTGCCAGCAGCTTGGGCGGCGAGCAGTACTTC.

The chain couples TRBV3-1 (or the pseudogene TRBV3-2) to TRBJ1-5; D remains ambiguous. V was cut by 1 base and J by 0 bases, with 7 bases left in between. This CDR3 comprises 15 residues. Germline loops: CDR1 LGHDT, CDR2 YNNKEL (reference sequence). CDR3 DNA: TGTGCCAGCAGCCAAGGAGGATATAGCAATCAGCCCCAGCATTTT. Translating gives CASSQGGYSNQPQHF.

V and J are TRBV28 and TRBJ1-1; maybe TRBD1 (6 bases). Germline CDR1 MDHEN, CDR2 SYDVKM. The ends were cut back, 2 bases at V and 4 bases at J, with 14 bases in the middle. This CDR3 has 15 amino acids. The CDR3 spells CASSLERTALTEAFF. CDR3 bases: TGTGCCAGCAGTTTAGAAAGGACAGCGCTCACTGAAGCTTTCTTT.

The gene calls are TRBV2 and TRBJ2-3; 8 bases fit TRBD2. Germline-derived CDR1 and CDR2 are SNHLY and FYNNEI. The CDR3 length is 14 residues. The trim removed 7 bases at V and 4 bases at J, leaving 7 bases unmatched. The DNA of the CDR3 is TGTGCCAGCACCCAGTGGCGGGGGGCAGATACGCAGTATTTT. It is translated as CASTQWRGADTQYF.

V usage is TRBV7-2 and J usage is TRBJ2-1; D is unresolved. This CDR3 has 15 residues. The germline V and J ends were trimmed by 1 base and 7 bases, with 14 bases remaining between them. Germline assignment: CDR1 SGHTA and CDR2 FQGNSA. Here the CDR3 reads CASSLGPSRVNEQFF. CDR3 nucleotides: TGTGCCAGCAGCTTAGGTCCTAGTAGAGTAAATGAGCAGTTCTTC.

The chain joins TRBV6-4 to TRBJ2-1; D unclear. This CDR3 comprises 13 residues. Germline values: CDR1 MRHNA, CDR2 SNTAGT. Between the trimmed V and J ends, which lost 6 bases and 7 bases, there was a span of 13 bases. This CDR3 is CASSLEATNEQFF. DNA for the CDR3: TGTGCCAGCAGCCTCGAGGCCACAAATGAGCAGTTCTTC.

This clone was seen only a few times. The V and J genes are TRBV7-9 and TRBJ1-2; TRBD1 matches 10 bases. This CDR3 comprises 14 residues. V lost 4 bases, J lost 8 bases, and 7 bases stayed unmatched. Germline values: CDR1 SEHNR, CDR2 FQNEAQ (reference sequence). The CDR3 bases are TGTGCCAGCAGCTACAGCGGGACAGGGGAGGGCTACACCTTC. Translated: CASSYSGTGEGYTF.

The chain couples TRBV12-3 or TRBV12-4 to TRBJ1-1, with D hard to call. The CDR3 has 12 residues. V gave up 1 base and J gave up 8 bases, with 8 bases separating them. The CDR3 DNA follows: TGTGCCAGCAGTTTAGGGCCCGGGGAAGCTTTCTTT. It is translated as CASSLGPGEAFF.

Written as DNA, the CDR3 is TGCGCCAGCAGCCAACCCACAGGAAGCGCGAACACCGGGGAGCTGTTTTTT. Residues: CASSQPTGSANTGELFF. J is TRBJ2-2 and V is TRBV4-1, with D maybe TRBD1 (5 bases). The germline V gene encodes CDR1 MGHRA and CDR2 YSYEKL. The CDR3 has 17 amino acids. V was shortened by 2 bases and J by 0 bases, with 13 bases between the two germline ends.

This chain connects TRBV28 to TRBJ1-5; maybe TRBD1 (6 bases). Germline V gene sequence: CDR1 MDHEN, CDR2 SYDVKM. Trimming shortened V by 5 bases and J by 1 base, and 18 bases separated the two germline ends. The CDR3 is 17 residues long. The CDR3 loop is CASSLLLTGLSNQPQHF. CDR3 in DNA: TGTGCCAGCAGTCTCCTATTAACAGGGCTCAGCAATCAGCCCCAGCATTTT.

The chain is built from TRBV7-9 and TRBJ1-2; 8 bases line up with TRBD1. The J segment lost 2 bases and the V segment lost 1 base, leaving 0 bases of the junction unmatched. From germline, CDR1 is SEHNR and CDR2 FQNEAQ (reference sequence). This CDR3 is built from 14 residues. The CDR3 nucleotides read TGTGCCAGCAGCTTAGGGACAGGGAACTATGGCTACACCTTC. Protein: CASSLGTGNYGYTF.

V is TRBV28 and J is TRBJ1-6; D perhaps matches TRBD1 (5 bases). CDR3 length: 14 residues. V was clipped by 3 bases and J by 7 bases, with 10 bases between them. CDR1 and CDR2 from the germline V gene are MDHEN and SYDVKM. In DNA form, the CDR3 reads TGTGCCAGCAGTTTGGGGCAGAACAATTCACCCCTCCACTTT. Translation: CASSLGQNNSPLHF.